This is a list of T cell receptor beta chains from one sample in a study of blood T cell repertoires in COVID-19. Using immunoSEQ multiplex PCR, the repertoire was profiled, and TCRdb retains in-frame clones only, with some absent. The repertoire holds roughly 200,000 clones, with roughly 82% as singletons. The source material was peripheral blood. Receptors were obtained from a woman aged 60-70 years with COVID-19, enrolled during active disease. The CDR3 runs from the conserved cysteine through the conserved F or W. A D gene is named only where the DNA matches it firmly. Clone size is given for some rows only: seen once, a few or many times, or a class if the clone is expanded.

TRBV19,TRBJ2-5,-,TRBD1,TGTGCCAGTAGTTACCGGACAGGGCACCAAGAGACCCAGTACTTC,CASSYRTGHQETQYF
TRBV5-1,TRBJ2-3,-,-,TGCGCCAGCAGCCCGGGACTCAGCCCGGGGACAGATACGCAGTATTTT,CASSPGLSPGTDTQYF
TRBV3-1/TRBV3-2,TRBJ1-5,-,-,TGTGCCAGCAGCCAAGATTGGACAGTGAATCAGCCCCAGCATTTT,CASSQDWTVNQPQHF
TRBV30,TRBJ2-1,-,-,TGTGCCTGGAGGGACAGAGTCTCCTACAATGAGCAGTTCTTC,CAWRDRVSYNEQFF
TRBV5-1,TRBJ1-1,-,TRBD1,TGCGCCAGCTGGACGGGACAGGGGAACACTGAAGCTTTCTTT,CASWTGQGNTEAFF
TRBV5-1,TRBJ2-5,-,-,TGCGCCAGCAGCTTGACCGGGGTAAAGCAAGAGACCCAGTACTTC,CASSLTGVKQETQYF
TRBV14,TRBJ2-1,-,-,TGTGCCAGCACCAAAAAGGAGGGGGCAGGGAATGAGCAGTTCTTC,CASTKKEGAGNEQFF
TRBV11-2,TRBJ2-7,-,-,TGTGCCAGCAGCCTAGCGCAGGGGGCCTACGAGCAGTACTTC,CASSLAQGAYEQYF
TRBV9,TRBJ1-6,-,-,TGTGCCAGCAGCGAGACCGCCCTGTCGACGTATGCAGACAGTCGCGATTCACCCCTCCACTTT,CASSETALSTYADSRDSPLHF
TRBV30,TRBJ1-6,once,TRBD1,TGTGCCTGGAGGGACAGGGGTGATTCACCCCTCCACTTT,CAWRDRGDSPLHF
TRBV9,TRBJ2-3,-,-,TGTGCCAGCAGCGAAACCGGGACTACAGATACGCAGTATTTT,CASSETGTTDTQYF
TRBV5-8,TRBJ1-1,-,-,TGTGCCAGCAGCTTGTATATGGGGAGCACTGAAGCTTTCTTT,CASSLYMGSTEAFF
TRBV7-2,TRBJ2-7,-,-,TGTGCCAGCAGCTTGGGGGGAAGATACGAGCAGTACTTC,CASSLGGRYEQYF
TRBV29-1,TRBJ1-3,-,-,TGCAGCGTCTCGGAGGTTCTCTCTGGAAACACCATATATTTT,CSVSEVLSGNTIYF
TRBV12-3/TRBV12-4,TRBJ2-1,-,-,TGTGCCAGCAGGGCAGGCAATGAGCAGTTCTTC,CASRAGNEQFF
TRBV27,TRBJ2-7,-,TRBD2,TGTGCCAGCAGTCTCGGGACTAGCGGATACGAGCAGTACTTC,CASSLGTSGYEQYF
TRBV6-6,TRBJ2-7,-,TRBD2,TGTGCCAGCAGTTTCCGAGCGGGAAAGTCCTACGAGCAGTACTTC,CASSFRAGKSYEQYF
TRBV9,TRBJ1-4,-,TRBD1,TGTGCCAGCAGCCAGGGGGGTCCCCAGAAAGGAAAACTGTTTTTT,CASSQGGPQKGKLFF
TRBV6-1,TRBJ1-3,few,-,TGTGCCAGCAGTGACAGTCAGGGATCTGGAAACACCATATATTTT,CASSDSQGSGNTIYF
TRBV11-2,TRBJ2-5,-,-,TGTGCCAGCAGCTTAGCGCAAGAGACCCAGTACTTC,CASSLAQETQYF